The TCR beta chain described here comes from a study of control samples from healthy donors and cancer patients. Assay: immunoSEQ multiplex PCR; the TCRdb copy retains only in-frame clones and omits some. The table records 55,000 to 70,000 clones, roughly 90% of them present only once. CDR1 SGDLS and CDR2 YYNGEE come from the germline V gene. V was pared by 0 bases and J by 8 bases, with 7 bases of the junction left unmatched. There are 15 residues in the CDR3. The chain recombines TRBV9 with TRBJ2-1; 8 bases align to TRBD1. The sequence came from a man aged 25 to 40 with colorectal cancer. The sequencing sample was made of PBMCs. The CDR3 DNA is TGTGCCAGCAGCGTAGCGTGGACAGGGTATGATGAGCAGTTCTTC. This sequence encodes CASSVAWTGYDEQFF.